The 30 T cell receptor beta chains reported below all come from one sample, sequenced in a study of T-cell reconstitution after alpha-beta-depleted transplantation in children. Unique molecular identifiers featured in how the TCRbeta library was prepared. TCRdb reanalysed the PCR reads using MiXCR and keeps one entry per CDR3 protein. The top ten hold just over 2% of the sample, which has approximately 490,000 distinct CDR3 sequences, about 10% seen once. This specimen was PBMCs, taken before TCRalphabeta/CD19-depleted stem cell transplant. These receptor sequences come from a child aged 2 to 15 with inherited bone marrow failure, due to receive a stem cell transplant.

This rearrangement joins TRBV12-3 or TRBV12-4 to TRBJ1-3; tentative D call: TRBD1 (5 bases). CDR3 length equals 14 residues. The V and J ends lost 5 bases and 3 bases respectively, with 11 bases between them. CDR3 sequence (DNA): TGTGCCAGCAGTAATGGGGGATATGGAAACACCATATATTTT. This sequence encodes CASSNGGYGNTIYF.

Written as DNA, the CDR3 is TGTGCCAGCAGCTTTCGGCTCCTTGAAAACTACGAGCAGTACTTC. This gives the protein CASSFRLLENYEQYF. The rearrangement uses TRBV7-8 and TRBJ2-7; no clear D. The length of the CDR3 is 15 residues. The germline V gene encodes CDR1 SGHVS and CDR2 FQNEAQ. Trimming removed 3 bases from V and 3 bases from J, with 15 bases in between.

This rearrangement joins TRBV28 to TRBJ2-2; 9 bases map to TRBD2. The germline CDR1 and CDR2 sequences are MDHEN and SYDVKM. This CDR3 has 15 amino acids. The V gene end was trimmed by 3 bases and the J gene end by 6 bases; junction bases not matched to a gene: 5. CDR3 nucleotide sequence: TGTGCCAGCAGTTTCGGCGGGAGGGCCGCCGGGGAGCTGTTTTTT. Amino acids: CASSFGGRAAGELFF.

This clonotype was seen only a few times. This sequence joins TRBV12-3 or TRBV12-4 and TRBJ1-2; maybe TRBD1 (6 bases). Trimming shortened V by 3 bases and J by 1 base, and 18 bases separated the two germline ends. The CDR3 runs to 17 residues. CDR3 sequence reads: CASSLGGLAWFNYGYTF. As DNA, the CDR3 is TGTGCCAGCAGTTTGGGGGGCTTGGCATGGTTTAACTATGGCTACACCTTC.

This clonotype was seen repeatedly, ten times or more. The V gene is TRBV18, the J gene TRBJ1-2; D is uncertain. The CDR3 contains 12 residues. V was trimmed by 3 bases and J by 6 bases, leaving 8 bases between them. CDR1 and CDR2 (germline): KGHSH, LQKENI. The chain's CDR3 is CASSPTEDGYTF. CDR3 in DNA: TGTGCCAGCTCACCGACGGAGGATGGCTACACCTTC.

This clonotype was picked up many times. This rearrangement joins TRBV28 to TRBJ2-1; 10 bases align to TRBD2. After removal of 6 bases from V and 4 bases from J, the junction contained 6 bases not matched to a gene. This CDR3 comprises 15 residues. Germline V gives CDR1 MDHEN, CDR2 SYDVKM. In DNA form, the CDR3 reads TGTGCCAGCAGGGAAGCGGGAGGGAAGTACAATGAGCAGTTCTTC. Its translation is CASREAGGKYNEQFF.

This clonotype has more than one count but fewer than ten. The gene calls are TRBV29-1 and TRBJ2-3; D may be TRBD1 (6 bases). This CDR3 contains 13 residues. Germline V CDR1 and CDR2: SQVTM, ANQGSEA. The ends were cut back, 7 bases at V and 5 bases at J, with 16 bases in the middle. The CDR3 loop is CSGGTSLEDTQYF. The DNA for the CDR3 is TGCAGCGGGGGGACATCACTCGAAGATACGCAGTATTTT.

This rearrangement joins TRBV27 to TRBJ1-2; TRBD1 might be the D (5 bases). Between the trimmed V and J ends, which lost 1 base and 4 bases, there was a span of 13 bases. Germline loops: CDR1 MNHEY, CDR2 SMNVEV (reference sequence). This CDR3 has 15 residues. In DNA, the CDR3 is TGTGCCAGCAGTTTATTCCAGGGATGGTCCTATGGCTACACCTTC. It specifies CASSLFQGWSYGYTF.

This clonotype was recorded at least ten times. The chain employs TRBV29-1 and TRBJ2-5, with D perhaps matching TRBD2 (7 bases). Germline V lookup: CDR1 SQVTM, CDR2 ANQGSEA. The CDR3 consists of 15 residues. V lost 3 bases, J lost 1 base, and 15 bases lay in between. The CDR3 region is CSVDRGRGIQETQYF. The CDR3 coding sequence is TGCAGCGTTGACCGAGGGAGGGGGATCCAAGAGACCCAGTACTTC.

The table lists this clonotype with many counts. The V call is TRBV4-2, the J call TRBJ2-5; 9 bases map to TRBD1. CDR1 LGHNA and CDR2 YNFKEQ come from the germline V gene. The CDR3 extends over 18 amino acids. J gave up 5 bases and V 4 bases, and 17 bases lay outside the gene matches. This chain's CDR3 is CASSLMPGTGYSQETQYF. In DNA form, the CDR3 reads TGTGCCAGCAGCCTCATGCCCGGGACAGGGTACAGTCAGGAGACCCAGTACTTC.

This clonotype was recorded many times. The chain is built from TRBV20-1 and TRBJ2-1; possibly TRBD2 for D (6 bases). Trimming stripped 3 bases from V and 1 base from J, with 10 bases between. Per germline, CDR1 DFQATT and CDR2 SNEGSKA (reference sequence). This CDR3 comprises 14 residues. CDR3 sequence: CSASLAASYNEQFF. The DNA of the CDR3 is TGCAGTGCTAGTTTAGCGGCGTCCTACAATGAGCAGTTCTTC.

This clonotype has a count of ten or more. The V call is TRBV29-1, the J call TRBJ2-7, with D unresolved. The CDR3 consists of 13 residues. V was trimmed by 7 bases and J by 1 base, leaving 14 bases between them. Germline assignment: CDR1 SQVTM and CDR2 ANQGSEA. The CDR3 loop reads CSGAYESSYEQYF. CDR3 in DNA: TGCAGCGGCGCCTACGAAAGTTCCTACGAGCAGTACTTC.

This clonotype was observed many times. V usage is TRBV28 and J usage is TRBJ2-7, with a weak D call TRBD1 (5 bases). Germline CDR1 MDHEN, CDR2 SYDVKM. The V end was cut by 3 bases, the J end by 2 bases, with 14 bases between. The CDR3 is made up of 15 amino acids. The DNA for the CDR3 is TGTGCCAGCAGTTTTAGGGGCCCATCTGCCTACGAGCAGTACTTC. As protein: CASSFRGPSAYEQYF.

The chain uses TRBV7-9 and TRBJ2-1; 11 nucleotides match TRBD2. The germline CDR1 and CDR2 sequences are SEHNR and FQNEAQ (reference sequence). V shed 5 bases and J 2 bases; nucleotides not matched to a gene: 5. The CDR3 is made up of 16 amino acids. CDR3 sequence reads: CASSRTSGRPYNEQFF. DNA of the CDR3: TGTGCCAGCAGCCGAACTAGCGGGAGACCCTACAATGAGCAGTTCTTC.

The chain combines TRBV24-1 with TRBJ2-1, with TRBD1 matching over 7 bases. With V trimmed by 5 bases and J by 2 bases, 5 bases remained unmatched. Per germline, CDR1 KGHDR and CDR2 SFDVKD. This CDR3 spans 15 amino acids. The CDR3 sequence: CATSGRQGPYNEQFF. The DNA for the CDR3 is TGTGCCACCAGTGGCAGACAGGGCCCCTACAATGAGCAGTTCTTC.

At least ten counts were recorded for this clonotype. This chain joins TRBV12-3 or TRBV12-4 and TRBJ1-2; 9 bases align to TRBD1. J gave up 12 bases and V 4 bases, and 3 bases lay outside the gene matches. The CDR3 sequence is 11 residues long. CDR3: CASSWGQGDTF. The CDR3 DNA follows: TGTGCCAGCAGTTGGGGACAGGGTGACACCTTC.

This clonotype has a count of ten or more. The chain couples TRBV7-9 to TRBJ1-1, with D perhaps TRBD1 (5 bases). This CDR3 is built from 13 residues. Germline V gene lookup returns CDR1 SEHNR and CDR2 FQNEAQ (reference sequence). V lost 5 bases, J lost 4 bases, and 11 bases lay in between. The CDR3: CASSSERGTEAFF. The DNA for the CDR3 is TGTGCCAGCAGCAGTGAGAGGGGCACTGAAGCTTTCTTT.

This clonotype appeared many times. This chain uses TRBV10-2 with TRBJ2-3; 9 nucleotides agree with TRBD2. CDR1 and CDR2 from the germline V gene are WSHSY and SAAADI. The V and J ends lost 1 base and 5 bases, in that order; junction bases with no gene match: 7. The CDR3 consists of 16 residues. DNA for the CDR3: TGCGCCAGCAGTGAGTTTAGCGGGAGATTTGGAGATACGCAGTATTTT. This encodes CASSEFSGRFGDTQYF.

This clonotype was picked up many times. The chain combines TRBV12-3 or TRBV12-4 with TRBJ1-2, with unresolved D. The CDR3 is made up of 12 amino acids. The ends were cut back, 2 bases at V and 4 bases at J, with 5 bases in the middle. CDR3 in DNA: TGTGCCAGCAGTTTATGGCCCTATGGCTACACCTTC. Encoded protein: CASSLWPYGYTF.

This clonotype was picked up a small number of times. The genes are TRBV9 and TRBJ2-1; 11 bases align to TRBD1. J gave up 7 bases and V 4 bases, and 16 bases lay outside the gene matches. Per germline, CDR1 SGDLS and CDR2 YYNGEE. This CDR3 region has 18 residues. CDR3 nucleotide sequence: TGTGCCAGCAGCTACGGGACAGGGGGTCCCGGGAGACTGAATGAGCAGTTCTTC. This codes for CASSYGTGGPGRLNEQFF.

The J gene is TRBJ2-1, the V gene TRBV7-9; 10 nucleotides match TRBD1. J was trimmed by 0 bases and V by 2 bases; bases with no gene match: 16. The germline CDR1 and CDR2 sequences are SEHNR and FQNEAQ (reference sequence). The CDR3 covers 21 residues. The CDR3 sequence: CASSLKRTGGRVSSSYNEQFF. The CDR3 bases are TGTGCCAGCAGCTTAAAAAGGACAGGGGGTAGGGTTTCCAGCTCCTACAATGAGCAGTTCTTC.

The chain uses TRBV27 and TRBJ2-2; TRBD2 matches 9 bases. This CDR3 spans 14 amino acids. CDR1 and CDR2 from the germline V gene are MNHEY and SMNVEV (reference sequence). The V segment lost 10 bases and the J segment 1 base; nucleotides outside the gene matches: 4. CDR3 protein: CATGLARNTGELFF. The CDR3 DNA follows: TGTGCCACCGGACTAGCGAGGAACACCGGGGAGCTGTTTTTT.

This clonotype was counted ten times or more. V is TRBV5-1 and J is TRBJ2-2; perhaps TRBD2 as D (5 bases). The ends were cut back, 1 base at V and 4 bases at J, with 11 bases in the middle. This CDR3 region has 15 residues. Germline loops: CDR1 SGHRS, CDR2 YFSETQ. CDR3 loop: CASSLMGAGTGELFF. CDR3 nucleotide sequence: TGCGCCAGCAGCTTGATGGGAGCAGGCACCGGGGAGCTGTTTTTT.

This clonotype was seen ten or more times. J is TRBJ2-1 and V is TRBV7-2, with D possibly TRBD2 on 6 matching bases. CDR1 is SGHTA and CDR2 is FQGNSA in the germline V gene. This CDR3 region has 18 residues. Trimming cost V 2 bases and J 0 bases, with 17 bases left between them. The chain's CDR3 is CASSLRGSDYHSYNEQFF. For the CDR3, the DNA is TGTGCCAGCAGCTTACGAGGATCGGACTACCACTCCTACAATGAGCAGTTCTTC.

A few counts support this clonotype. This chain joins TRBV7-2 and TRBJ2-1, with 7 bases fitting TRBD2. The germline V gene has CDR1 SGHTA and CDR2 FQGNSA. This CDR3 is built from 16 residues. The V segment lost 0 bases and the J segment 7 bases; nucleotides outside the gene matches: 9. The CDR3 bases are TGTGCCAGCAGCTTAGCGGGCGGGGAGGGCTGGAATGAGCAGTTCTTC. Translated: CASSLAGGEGWNEQFF.

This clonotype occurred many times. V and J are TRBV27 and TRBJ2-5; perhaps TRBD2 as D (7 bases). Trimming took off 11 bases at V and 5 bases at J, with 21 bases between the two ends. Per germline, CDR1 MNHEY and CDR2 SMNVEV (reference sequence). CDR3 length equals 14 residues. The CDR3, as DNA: TGTGCCTGCGTAGGCGGGGGCGCGGAGGAGACCCAGTACTTC. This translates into CACVGGGAEETQYF.

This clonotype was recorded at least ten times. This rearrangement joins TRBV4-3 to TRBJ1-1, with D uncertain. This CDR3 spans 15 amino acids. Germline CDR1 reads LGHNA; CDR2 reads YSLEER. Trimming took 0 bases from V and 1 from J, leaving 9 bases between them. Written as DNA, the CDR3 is TGCGCCAGCAGCCAAGATTCTAGGACGAACACTGAAGCTTTCTTT. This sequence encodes CASSQDSRTNTEAFF.

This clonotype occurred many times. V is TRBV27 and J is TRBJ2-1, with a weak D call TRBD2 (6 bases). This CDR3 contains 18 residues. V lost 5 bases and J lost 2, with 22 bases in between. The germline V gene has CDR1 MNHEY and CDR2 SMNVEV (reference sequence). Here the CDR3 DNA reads TGTGCCAGCAGTGCTACCGGGACTTCCAACCCACCCTACAATGAGCAGTTCTTC. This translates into CASSATGTSNPPYNEQFF.

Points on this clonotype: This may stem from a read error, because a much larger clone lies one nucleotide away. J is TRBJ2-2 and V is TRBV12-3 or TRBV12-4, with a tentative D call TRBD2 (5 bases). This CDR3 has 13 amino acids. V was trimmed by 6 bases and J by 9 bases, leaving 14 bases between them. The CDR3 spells CASSRGAARELFF. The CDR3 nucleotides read TGTGCCAGCAGCCGGGGAGCCGCCAGGGAGCTGTTTTTT.

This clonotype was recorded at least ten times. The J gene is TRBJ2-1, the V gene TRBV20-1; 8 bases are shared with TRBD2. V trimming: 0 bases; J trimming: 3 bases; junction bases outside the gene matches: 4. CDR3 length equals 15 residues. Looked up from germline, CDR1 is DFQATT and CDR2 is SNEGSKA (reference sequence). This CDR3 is CSAREKREIYNEQFF. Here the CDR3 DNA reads TGCAGTGCTAGAGAAAAGCGGGAGATCTACAATGAGCAGTTCTTC.